Here is one T cell receptor beta chain with its context. Its target is unknown. The sample is drawn from a study of cytomegalovirus exposure and HLA in healthy donors. PCR involved 60 Vbeta and 13 Jbeta primers. The assay was immunoSEQ multiplex PCR, and TCRdb's table has in-frame clones only and misses some. The sample yields around 100,000 clones, 65% to 80% seen once. General study points: Presence/absence analyses took donor sequencing depth as roughly uniform.

This TCR derives from a female donor in good health and CMV-seropositive. The sequenced material came from PBMCs.

CDR3 sequence (DNA): TGCGCCAGCAGCTTATCGACAGGGCCTTTGGGCACTGAAGCTTTCTTT. Translated: CASSLSTGPLGTEAFF. This chain links TRBV5-1 with TRBJ1-1; 7 nucleotides align to TRBD1. V trimming: 2 bases; J trimming: 4 bases; junction bases outside the gene matches: 11. Germline-derived CDR1 and CDR2 are SGHRS and YFSETQ. The CDR3 extends over 16 amino acids. The full variable domain, with the rest looked up from reference TRBV5-1 and TRBJ1-1, is KAGVTQTPRYLIKTRGQQVTLSCSPISGHRSVSWYQQTPGQGLQFLFEYFSETQRNKGNFPGRFSGRQFSNSRSEMNVSTLELGDSALYLCASSLSTGPLGTEAFFGQGTRLTVV.